The 15 T cell receptor beta chains below come from one sample, sequenced in a study of radiotherapy plus CTLA-4 blockade in lung cancer. Sequencing used immunoSEQ multiplex PCR; TCRdb keeps in-frame clones, though not all of them. The sample carries about 45,000 clones, 73% recorded once. Material: peripheral blood, obtained from a patient treated with radiotherapy plus ipilimumab. These receptors originate from a human donor with non-small cell lung cancer who had a complete response to radiotherapy plus ipilimumab.

This clone showed up just once. The chain links TRBV10-3 to TRBJ2-7; 9 bases are a match to TRBD1. The CDR3 covers 14 residues. The trim removed 4 bases at V and 5 bases at J, leaving 6 bases unmatched. From germline, CDR1 is ENHRY and CDR2 SYGVKD. Here the CDR3 DNA reads TGTGCCATCAGTGGAGGGACAGGGTTACACGAGCAGTACTTC. Protein sequence: CAISGGTGLHEQYF.

This clone was counted once. The gene calls are TRBV19 and TRBJ2-1, with D maybe TRBD2 (6 bases). Deletions cut 4 bases from V and 4 bases from J, with 17 bases between. The CDR3 spans 16 residues. Germline V gene sequence: CDR1 LNHDA, CDR2 SQIVND (reference sequence). CDR3 DNA: TGTGCCAGTAGTACGGGACTCCCTCCGGCGTACAATGAGCAGTTCTTC. Amino acids: CASSTGLPPAYNEQFF.

The chain combines TRBV4-2 with TRBJ2-7; 11 bases line up with TRBD2. V gave up 7 bases and J gave up 6 bases; unmatched junction bases: 8. The CDR3 has 14 amino acids. CDR1 is LGHNA and CDR2 is YNFKEQ in the germline V gene. DNA of the CDR3: TGTGCCAGCACTGTAGCGGGGGGGACTCGCGAGCAGTACTTC. This encodes CASTVAGGTREQYF.

J is TRBJ1-2 and V is TRBV6-6; D is unresolved. This CDR3 has 15 amino acids. From germline, CDR1 is MNHNY and CDR2 SVGAGI (reference sequence). V was clipped by 2 bases and J by 2 bases, with 12 bases between them. The CDR3, as DNA: TGTGCCAGCAGTTACGAATCCGGCGGAAACTATGGCTACACCTTC. Its translation is CASSYESGGNYGYTF.

The chain recombines TRBV19 with TRBJ2-7; TRBD1 matches 7 bases. Germline assignment: CDR1 LNHDA and CDR2 SQIVND (reference sequence). V shed 5 bases, J shed 6 bases, and the junction held 7 bases outside the gene matches. CDR3 length: 13 amino acids. In nucleotides, the CDR3 is TGTGCCAGTAGTCGGCAGGGGGTCGGCGAGCAGTACTTC. The encoded protein is CASSRQGVGEQYF.

The V gene is TRBV30, the J gene TRBJ2-3, with 8 bases fitting TRBD2. CDR1 GTSNPN and CDR2 SVGIG come from the germline V gene (reference sequence). Germline trimming cut 2 bases from V and 3 bases from J; bases unmatched to any gene: 7. The CDR3 spans 15 residues. As DNA, the CDR3 is TGTGCCTGGAGTCTCCCCGGGACTAGTACAGATACGCAGTATTTT. This codes for CAWSLPGTSTDTQYF.

J is TRBJ2-3 and V is TRBV7-8; 9 nucleotides match TRBD1. With 5 bases clipped from V and 4 bases from J, the junction kept 7 bases outside the gene matches. This CDR3 region has 15 residues. CDR1 and CDR2 (germline): SGHVS, FQNEAQ. CDR3 region: CASSKQGARADTQYF. The CDR3 nucleotides read TGTGCCAGCAGCAAACAGGGGGCTCGGGCAGATACGCAGTATTTT.

This clone came up a few times. The chain uses TRBV28 and TRBJ2-7, with D possibly matching TRBD1 (5 bases). The germline V gene has CDR1 MDHEN and CDR2 SYDVKM. The CDR3 is made up of 15 amino acids. V was clipped by 6 bases and J by 6 bases, with 21 bases between them. DNA of the CDR3: TGTGCCAGCAGCTTTTCTACAGGCCCCTCCGCCGAGCAGTACTTC. Protein: CASSFSTGPSAEQYF.

V gene TRBV15 combines with J gene TRBJ1-5; D is perhaps TRBD1 (5 bases). This CDR3 spans 15 amino acids. V was trimmed by 1 base and J by 11 bases, leaving 18 bases between them. The germline CDR1 and CDR2 sequences are LNHNV and YYDKDF (reference sequence). CDR3 sequence (DNA): TGTGCCACCAGCAGAGGGTCGCAGGGTGAAGAGGCCCAGCATTTT. It is translated as CATSRGSQGEEAQHF.

This sequence joins TRBV28 and TRBJ1-5, with D tentatively TRBD1 (5 bases). The V gene lost 7 bases and the J gene lost 0 bases, with 10 bases spanning the gap. Germline CDR1 MDHEN, CDR2 SYDVKM. This CDR3 is 14 amino acids long. CDR3 sequence: CASKQVYSNQPQHF. In DNA form, the CDR3 reads TGTGCCAGCAAACAGGTCTATAGCAATCAGCCCCAGCATTTT.

The V call is TRBV11-2, the J call TRBJ1-2; 8 bases map to TRBD1. V gave up 4 bases and J gave up 3 bases; unmatched junction bases: 4. The germline V gene encodes CDR1 SGHAT and CDR2 FQNNGV. The CDR3 length is 14 residues. CDR3 region: CASSSTTGDYGYTF. The CDR3 nucleotides read TGTGCCAGCAGCTCGACGACAGGGGACTATGGCTACACCTTC.

In regard to this clone: The sample has other DNA sequences that encode this CDR3 too. The chain links TRBV19 to TRBJ1-2; TRBD1 matches at 10 bases. Losses at the gene ends were 8 bases for V and 4 bases for J; bases not matched to a gene: 7. Germline CDR1 is LNHDA and CDR2 is SQIVND (reference sequence). CDR3 size: 14 residues. CDR3 residues: CASQDRGRFYGYTF. The CDR3 DNA follows: TGTGCCAGTCAAGACAGGGGGCGATTCTATGGCTACACCTTC.

This clone was observed a few times. The chain carries TRBV28 and TRBJ1-1; 9 bases fit TRBD1. In germline, CDR1 is MDHEN, CDR2 SYDVKM. J was trimmed by 11 bases and V by 5 bases; bases with no gene match: 9. The CDR3 extends over 13 amino acids. CDR3 DNA sequence: TGTGCCAGCAGTATTACAGGGGGCATTTACGCTTTCTTT. Translating gives CASSITGGIYAFF.

This clone was picked up a small number of times. The chain links TRBV11-2 to TRBJ2-7; 7 bases match TRBD2. V gave up 4 bases and J gave up 3 bases; unmatched junction bases: 9. The CDR3 is 15 residues long. Per germline, CDR1 SGHAT and CDR2 FQNNGV. The CDR3, as DNA: TGTGCCAGCAGCTCCGGGACTAACGCCCTCTACGAGCAGTACTTC. It yields the protein CASSSGTNALYEQYF.

The chain couples TRBV7-9 to TRBJ2-7; D is perhaps TRBD2 (5 bases). Germline CDR1 reads SEHNR; CDR2 reads FQNEAQ (reference sequence). The CDR3 runs to 15 residues. V lost 6 bases, J lost 2 bases, and 17 bases lay in between. The CDR3 bases are TGTGCCAGCAGTCTTGACGGGTTGAGGGCCTACGAGCAGTACTTC. Residues: CASSLDGLRAYEQYF. The full variable domain, with the rest looked up from reference TRBV7-9 and TRBJ2-7, is DTGVSQNPRHKITKRGQNVTFRCDPISEHNRLYWYRQTLGQGPEFLTYFQNEAQLEKSRLLSDRFSAERPKGSFSTLEIQRTEQGDSAMYLCASSLDGLRAYEQYFGPGTRLTVT.